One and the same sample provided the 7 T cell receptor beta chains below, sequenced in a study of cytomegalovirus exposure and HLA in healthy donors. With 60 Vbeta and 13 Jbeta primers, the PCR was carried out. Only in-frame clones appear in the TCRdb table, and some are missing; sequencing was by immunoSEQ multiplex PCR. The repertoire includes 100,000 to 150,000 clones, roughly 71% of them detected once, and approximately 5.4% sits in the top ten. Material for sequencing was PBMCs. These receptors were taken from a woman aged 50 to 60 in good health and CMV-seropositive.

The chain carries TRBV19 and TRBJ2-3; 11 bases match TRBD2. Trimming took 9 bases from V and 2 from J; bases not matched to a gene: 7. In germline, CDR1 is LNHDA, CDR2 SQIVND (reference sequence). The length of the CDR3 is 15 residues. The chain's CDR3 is CASQGLAESTDTQYF. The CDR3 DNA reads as TGTGCCAGCCAGGGACTAGCGGAGTCCACAGATACGCAGTATTTT.

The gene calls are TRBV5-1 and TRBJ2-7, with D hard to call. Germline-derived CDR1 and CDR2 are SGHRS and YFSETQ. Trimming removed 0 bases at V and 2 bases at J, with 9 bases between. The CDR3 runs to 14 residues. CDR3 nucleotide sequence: TGCGCCAGCAGCTTGGACCCAGGCGCCTACGAGCAGTACTTC. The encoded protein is CASSLDPGAYEQYF.

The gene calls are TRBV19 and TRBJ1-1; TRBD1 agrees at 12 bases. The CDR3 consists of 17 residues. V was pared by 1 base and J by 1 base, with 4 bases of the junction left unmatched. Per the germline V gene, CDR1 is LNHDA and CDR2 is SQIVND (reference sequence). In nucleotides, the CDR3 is TGTGCCAGTAGTATAGGAGGGACAGGGGGCGCGAACACTGAAGCTTTCTTT. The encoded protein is CASSIGGTGGANTEAFF.

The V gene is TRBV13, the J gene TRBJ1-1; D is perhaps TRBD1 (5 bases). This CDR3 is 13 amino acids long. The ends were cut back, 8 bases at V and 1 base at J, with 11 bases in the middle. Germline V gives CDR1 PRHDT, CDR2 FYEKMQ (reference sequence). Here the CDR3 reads CASQRRGNTEAFF. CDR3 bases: TGTGCCAGCCAGAGGAGGGGGAACACTGAAGCTTTCTTT.

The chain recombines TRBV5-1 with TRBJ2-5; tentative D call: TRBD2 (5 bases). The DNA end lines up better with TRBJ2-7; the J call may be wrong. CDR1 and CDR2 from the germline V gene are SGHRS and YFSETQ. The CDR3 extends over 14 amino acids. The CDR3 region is CASKQGPEGFEQYF. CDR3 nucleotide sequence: TGCGCCAGCAAGCAAGGGCCTGAGGGTTTCGAGCAGTACTTC.

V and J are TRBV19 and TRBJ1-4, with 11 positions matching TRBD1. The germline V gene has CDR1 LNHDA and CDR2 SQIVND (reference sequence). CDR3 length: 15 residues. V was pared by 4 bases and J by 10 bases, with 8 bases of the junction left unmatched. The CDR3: CASSRGTGGIGKLFF. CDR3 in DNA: TGTGCCAGTAGTAGGGGGACAGGGGGAATTGGAAAACTGTTTTTT.

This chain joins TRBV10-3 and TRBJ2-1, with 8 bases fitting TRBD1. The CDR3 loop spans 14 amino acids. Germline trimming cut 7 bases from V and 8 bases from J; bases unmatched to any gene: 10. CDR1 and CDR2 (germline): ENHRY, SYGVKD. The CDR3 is CAITQTGVVDEQFF. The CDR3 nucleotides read TGTGCCATCACCCAGACAGGGGTCGTCGATGAGCAGTTCTTC.